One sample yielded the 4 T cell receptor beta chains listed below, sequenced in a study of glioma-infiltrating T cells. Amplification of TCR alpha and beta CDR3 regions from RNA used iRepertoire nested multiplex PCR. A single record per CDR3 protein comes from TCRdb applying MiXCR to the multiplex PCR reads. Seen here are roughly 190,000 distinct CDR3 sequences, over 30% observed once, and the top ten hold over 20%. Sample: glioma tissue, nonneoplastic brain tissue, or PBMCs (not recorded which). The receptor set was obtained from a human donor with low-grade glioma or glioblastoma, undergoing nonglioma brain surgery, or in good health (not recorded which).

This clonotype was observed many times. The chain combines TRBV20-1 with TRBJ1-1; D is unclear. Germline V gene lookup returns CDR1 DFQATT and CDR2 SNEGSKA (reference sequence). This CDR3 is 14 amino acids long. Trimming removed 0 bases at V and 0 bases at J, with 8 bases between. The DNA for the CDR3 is TGCAGTGCTAGAGAGGGAGGGATGAACACTGAAGCTTTCTTT. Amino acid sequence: CSAREGGMNTEAFF.

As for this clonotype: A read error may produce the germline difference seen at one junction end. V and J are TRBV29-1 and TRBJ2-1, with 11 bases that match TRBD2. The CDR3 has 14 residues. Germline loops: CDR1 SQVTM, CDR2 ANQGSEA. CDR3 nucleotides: TGCAGCGTTCCCATTAGCGGGAGGGCGGGTGAGCAGCTCTTC. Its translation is CSVPISGRAGEQLF.

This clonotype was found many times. CDR3 DNA: TGCGCCAGCAGCTTAATTGATGAGACCACTGAAGCTTTCTTT. This translates into CASSLIDETTEAFF. The chain uses TRBV5-1 and TRBJ1-1; no reliable D call. The V gene's germline CDR1 is SGHRS and CDR2 YFSETQ. Trimming removed 2 bases at V and 4 bases at J, with 12 bases between. This CDR3 is 14 amino acids long.

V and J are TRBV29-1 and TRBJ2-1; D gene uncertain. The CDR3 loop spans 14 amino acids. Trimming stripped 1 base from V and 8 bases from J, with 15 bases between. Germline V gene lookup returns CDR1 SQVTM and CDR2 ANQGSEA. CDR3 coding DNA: TGCAGCGTTGAAGGGGCGGACCCGCCCTATGAGCAGTTCTTC. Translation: CSVEGADPPYEQFF.